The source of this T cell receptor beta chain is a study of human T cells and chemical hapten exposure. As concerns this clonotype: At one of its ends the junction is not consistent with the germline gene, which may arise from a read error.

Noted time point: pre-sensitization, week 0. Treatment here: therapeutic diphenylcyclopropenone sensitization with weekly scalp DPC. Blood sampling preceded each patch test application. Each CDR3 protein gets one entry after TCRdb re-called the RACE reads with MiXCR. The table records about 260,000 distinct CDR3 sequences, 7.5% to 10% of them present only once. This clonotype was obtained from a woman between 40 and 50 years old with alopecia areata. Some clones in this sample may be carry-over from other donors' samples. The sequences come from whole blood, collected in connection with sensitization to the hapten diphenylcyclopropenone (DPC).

DNA for the CDR3: TGTGCCGGCAGCCGCCGGACAGGGGGCACAGATACGCAGTATTTT. As protein: CAGSRRTGGTDTQYF. The chain joins TRBV7-2 to TRBJ2-3; 9 bases agree with TRBD1. CDR1 is SGHTA and CDR2 is FQGNSA in the germline V gene. The CDR3 extends over 15 amino acids.